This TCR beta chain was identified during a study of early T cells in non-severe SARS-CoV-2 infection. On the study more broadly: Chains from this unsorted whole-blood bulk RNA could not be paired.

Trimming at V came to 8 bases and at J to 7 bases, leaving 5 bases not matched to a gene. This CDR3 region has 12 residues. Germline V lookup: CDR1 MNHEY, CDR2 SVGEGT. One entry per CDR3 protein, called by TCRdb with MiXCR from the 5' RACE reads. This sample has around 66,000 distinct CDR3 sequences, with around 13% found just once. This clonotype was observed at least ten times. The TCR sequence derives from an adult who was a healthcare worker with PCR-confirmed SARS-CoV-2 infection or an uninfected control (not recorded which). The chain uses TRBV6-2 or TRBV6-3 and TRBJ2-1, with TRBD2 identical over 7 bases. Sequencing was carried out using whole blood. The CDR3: CASGGRGNEQFF. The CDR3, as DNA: TGTGCCAGCGGCGGGAGAGGGAATGAGCAGTTCTTC.